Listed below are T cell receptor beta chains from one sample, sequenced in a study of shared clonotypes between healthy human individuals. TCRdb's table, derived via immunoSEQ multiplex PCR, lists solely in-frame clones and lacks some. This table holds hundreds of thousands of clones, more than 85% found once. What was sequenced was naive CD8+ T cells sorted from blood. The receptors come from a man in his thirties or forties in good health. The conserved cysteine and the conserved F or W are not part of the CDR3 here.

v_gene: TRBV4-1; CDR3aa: ASSQEGQSSYSGNTIY
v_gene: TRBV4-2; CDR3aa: ASSQGVLSYEQY
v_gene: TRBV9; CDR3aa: ASSKSASSYEQY
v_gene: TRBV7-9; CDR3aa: ASSLSYGLAESYEQY
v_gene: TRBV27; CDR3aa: ASALNTGELF
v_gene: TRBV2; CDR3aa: ASRASGDGSYNEQF
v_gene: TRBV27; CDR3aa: ASSLRLGKGFTYGYT
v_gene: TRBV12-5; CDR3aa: ASAGPQLPDEQF
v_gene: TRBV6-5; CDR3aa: ASSYSGTNEQF
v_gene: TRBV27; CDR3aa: ASSLSGFPYEQY
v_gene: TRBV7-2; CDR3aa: ASSLNRGTTGGEQF
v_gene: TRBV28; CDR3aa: ASPFPRGGRGGRTNEKLF
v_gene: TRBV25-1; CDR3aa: ASSKYEQY
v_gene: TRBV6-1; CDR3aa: ASSEILGTAAYEQY
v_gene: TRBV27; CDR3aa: ASSPDRATSIEQY
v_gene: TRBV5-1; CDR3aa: ASSWAGNEKLF
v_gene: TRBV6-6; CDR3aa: ASSWDRDGLYGYT
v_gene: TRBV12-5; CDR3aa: ASGLWGVSGELF
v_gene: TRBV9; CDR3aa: ASSGPGSTDTQY
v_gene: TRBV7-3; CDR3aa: ASSFSERDGTGELF
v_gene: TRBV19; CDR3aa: ASRTGGTEAF
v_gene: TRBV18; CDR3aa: ASSSRDRAYEQF
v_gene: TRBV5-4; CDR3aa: ASSLGLAGAYEQY
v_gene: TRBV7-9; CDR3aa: ASSLGFNENTEAF
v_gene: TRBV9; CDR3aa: ASSVGEVGYGYT
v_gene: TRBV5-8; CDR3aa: ASSLVVTKGVTGVNTEAF
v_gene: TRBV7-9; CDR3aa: ASSPSGREDQPQH
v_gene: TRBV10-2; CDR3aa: ASSVGNSYNEQF
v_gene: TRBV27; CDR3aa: ASSLEGAGELF
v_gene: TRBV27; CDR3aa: ASSGLADEQF
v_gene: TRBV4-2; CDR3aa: ASSPGGLEEQY
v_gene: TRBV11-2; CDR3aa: ASSFEGYNEQF
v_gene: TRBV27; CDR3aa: ASSPQVPSGSINQGEQF
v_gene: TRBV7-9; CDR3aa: ASTKSGPGYGYT
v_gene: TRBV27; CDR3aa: ASSFSPNYGYT
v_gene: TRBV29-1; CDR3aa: SVVPRDTLYEQY
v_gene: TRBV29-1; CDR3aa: SVSGTGVHQEAF
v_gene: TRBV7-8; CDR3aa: ASCGTSGYEQY
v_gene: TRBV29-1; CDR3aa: SVEEGAPYEQY
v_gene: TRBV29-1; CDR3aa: SALAGKAYEQY
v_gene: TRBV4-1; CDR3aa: ASSQLLTKSSYNEQF
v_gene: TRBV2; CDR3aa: ASSEYTNYGYT
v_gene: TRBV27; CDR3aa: ASRHREGMSDTQY